The 14 T cell receptor beta chains given below trace back to one sample, sequenced in a study of neoadjuvant anti-PD-1 for oral cavity cancer. The table came from immunoSEQ multiplex PCR; TCRdb's copy has only in-frame clones and leaves some out. The sample consists of about 7,600 clones, around 49% of them appearing once. The sequences come from tumor tissue, collected before nivolumab (anti-PD-1) treatment. The receptors were gathered from a person aged 35-79 years with oral cavity squamous cell carcinoma.

Only one count was recorded for this clone. The rearrangement joins TRBV7-9 to TRBJ2-5, with D perhaps TRBD1 (8 bases). Germline-derived CDR1 and CDR2 are SEHNR and FQNEAQ (reference sequence). CDR3 length: 16 residues. V gave up 1 base and J gave up 1 base, with 13 bases separating them. The CDR3 reads CASSLGEGTGQETQYF. The CDR3 bases are TGTGCCAGCAGCTTAGGGGAGGGGACAGGCCAAGAGACCCAGTACTTC.

The chain combines TRBV15 with TRBJ2-7, with D uncertain. The ends were cut back, 0 bases at V and 4 bases at J, with 10 bases in the middle. Germline values: CDR1 LNHNV, CDR2 YYDKDF (reference sequence). This CDR3 is built from 14 residues. In nucleotides, the CDR3 is TGTGCCACCAGCAGAGAATACGTCAGATACGAGCAGTACTTC. This encodes CATSREYVRYEQYF.

The count of this clone is one. The CDR3 here is CASSLGQGSNQPQHF. The CDR3 nucleotides read TGTGCCAGCAGCTTGGGACAGGGTAGCAATCAGCCCCAGCATTTT. V is TRBV5-6 and J is TRBJ1-5, with TRBD1 matching over 7 bases. This CDR3 has 15 residues. V shed 0 bases, J shed 0 bases, and the junction held 0 bases outside the gene matches. Germline CDR1 and CDR2: SGHDT and YYEEEE.

Regarding this clone: Additional DNA sequences in this sample encode the identical CDR3. The chain employs TRBV2 and TRBJ2-5; tentatively, D is TRBD1 (5 bases). Per germline, CDR1 SNHLY and CDR2 FYNNEI. Trimming took 4 bases from V and 3 from J, leaving 6 bases between them. This CDR3 contains 12 residues. The CDR3 DNA sequence: TGTGCCAGCAGTGCAGGGAAAGAGACCCAGTACTTC. This translates into CASSAGKETQYF.

Concerning this clone: Other DNA sequences within the sample encode an identical CDR3. This chain links TRBV28 with TRBJ1-5; possible D gene TRBD1, 6 bases. The CDR3 totals 15 residues. Germline CDR1 reads MDHEN; CDR2 reads SYDVKM. Trimming removed 2 bases from V and 5 bases from J, with 13 bases in between. CDR3 sequence reads: CASSLARGGDQPQHF. The DNA for the CDR3 is TGTGCCAGCAGTTTAGCTAGAGGGGGGGATCAGCCCCAGCATTTT.

The CDR3 DNA reads as TGTGCCAGCAGTTTTGGACTAGCGGGAACGACAGATACGCAGTATTTT. Translation: CASSFGLAGTTDTQYF. This sequence joins TRBV28 and TRBJ2-3; 12 bases are a match to TRBD2. The ends lost 3 bases at V and 3 bases at J; junction bases unmatched: 4. The CDR3 is 16 residues long. Germline CDR1 reads MDHEN; CDR2 reads SYDVKM.

The rearrangement links TRBV4-2 to TRBJ1-4; 7 nucleotides agree with TRBD1. CDR1 is LGHNA, CDR2 YNFKEQ, per germline. The length of the CDR3 is 16 residues. V gave up 0 bases and J gave up 7 bases; unmatched junction bases: 8. DNA for the CDR3: TGTGCCAGCAGCCAAGAGAGACAGGGCTTGGCTGAAAAACTGTTTTTT. This encodes CASSQERQGLAEKLFF.

In its sample, this clone was seen a few times. This chain links TRBV7-9 with TRBJ1-1; weak D call: TRBD1 (6 bases). Germline V lookup: CDR1 SEHNR, CDR2 FQNEAQ (reference sequence). This CDR3 has 15 residues. Trimming removed 5 bases at V and 4 bases at J, with 17 bases between. For the CDR3, the DNA is TGTGCCAGCAGCCCTCAGGGGCGGGGGAGCACTGAAGCTTTCTTT. As protein: CASSPQGRGSTEAFF. Supplemented by reference TRBV7-9 and TRBJ1-1, the full variable domain reads DTGVSQNPRHKITKRGQNVTFRCDPISEHNRLYWYRQTLGQGPEFLTYFQNEAQLEKSRLLSDRFSAERPKGSFSTLEIQRTEQGDSAMYLCASSPQGRGSTEAFFGQGTRLTVV.

CDR3 bases: TGTGCCAGCAGTCCTTGGACGGGAGGGTCGAGCAATCAGCCCCAGCATTTT. It codes for CASSPWTGGSSNQPQHF. This rearrangement joins TRBV27 to TRBJ1-5; D gene ambiguous. The CDR3 is made up of 17 amino acids. With 5 bases removed from V and 1 base from J, the gap between germline ends came to 18 bases. Germline lookup yields CDR1 MNHEY and CDR2 SMNVEV (reference sequence).

The genes are TRBV9 and TRBJ2-3; D unresolved. This CDR3 has 12 amino acids. The germline V gene has CDR1 SGDLS and CDR2 YYNGEE. V lost 3 bases and J 6 bases, leaving 8 bases between the germline ends. The CDR3 loop is CASSAIQDTQYF. The DNA of the CDR3 is TGTGCCAGCAGCGCCATACAGGATACGCAGTATTTT.

The chain uses TRBV6-6 and TRBJ1-1, with D uncertain. V lost 0 bases and J lost 3, with 5 bases in between. From germline, CDR1 is MNHNY and CDR2 SVGAGI (reference sequence). The CDR3 loop spans 13 amino acids. This CDR3 reads CASSYSGYTEAFF. The CDR3 DNA follows: TGTGCCAGCAGTTACTCAGGGTACACTGAAGCTTTCTTT.

This clone was observed a handful of times. The chain uses TRBV5-1 and TRBJ2-7; D may match TRBD1 or TRBD2 (7 bases each). Germline V CDR1 and CDR2: SGHRS, YFSETQ. Deletions cut 5 bases from V and 3 bases from J, with 15 bases between. The CDR3 has 14 residues. The CDR3 bases are TGCGCCAGCAGAGAGCGGGACAGCCTCTACGAGCAGTACTTC. Translation: CASRERDSLYEQYF.

The rearrangement links TRBV14 to TRBJ2-7; 7 nucleotides agree with TRBD1. The CDR3 is made up of 14 amino acids. Germline loops: CDR1 SGHDN, CDR2 FVKESK. J was trimmed by 2 bases and V by 5 bases; bases with no gene match: 6. The CDR3 DNA reads as TGTGCCAGCAGCGATCGACAGGGACCCTACGAGCAGTACTTC. It is translated as CASSDRQGPYEQYF.

This clone was seen more than once but under ten times. The chain is built from TRBV5-1 and TRBJ1-1; 10 bases line up with TRBD1. V was pared by 4 bases and J by 5 bases, with 2 bases of the junction left unmatched. The CDR3 length is 13 residues. The germline V gene encodes CDR1 SGHRS and CDR2 YFSETQ. The CDR3 protein is CASSRTGGTEAFF. Written as DNA, the CDR3 is TGCGCCAGCAGCCGGACAGGGGGTACTGAAGCTTTCTTT.